This T cell receptor (beta chain) was captured by sequencing in a study of T cells in Graves' hyperthyroidism and ophthalmopathy. This clonotype was seen repeatedly, ten times or more. The antigen is undetermined. General observations from the study: The blood repertoire included most of the expanded thyroid clonotypes above 0.001.

TCR beta CDR3 regions were amplified from RNA transcripts. HTBI primers drove first-round RT-PCR of the TCR CDR3. TCRdb re-derived calls from the multiplex PCR reads in MiXCR, one entry per CDR3 protein. The repertoire holds 380,000 or so distinct CDR3 sequences, about 13% seen once, with less than 25% in the top ten. Germline CDR1 GTSNPN, CDR2 SVGIG (reference sequence). With V trimmed by 3 bases and J by 2 bases, 2 bases remained unmatched. The CDR3 spans 14 residues. The TCR was taken from a man younger than 45 with Graves' hyperthyroidism that later progressed to Graves' ophthalmopathy. The rearrangement links TRBV30 to TRBJ2-5, with 11 bases fitting TRBD2. Input material: blood. Here the CDR3 reads CAWRASGGQETQYF. In nucleotides, the CDR3 is TGTGCCTGGAGAGCTAGCGGGGGGCAAGAGACCCAGTACTTC. Supplemented by reference TRBV30 and TRBJ2-5, the full variable domain reads SQTIHQWPATLVQPVGSPLSLECTVEGTSNPNLYWYRQAAGRGLQLLFYSVGIGQISSEVPQNLSASRPQDRQFILSSKKLLLSDSGFYLCAWRASGGQETQYFGPGTRLLVL.